These 14 T cell receptor beta chains originate from one sample sequenced in a study of T cells in Graves' hyperthyroidism and ophthalmopathy. The TCR beta CDR3 regions underwent amplification using RNA transcripts as the source. The TCR CDR3 first-round RT-PCR relied on the HTBI primer set. TCRdb called the multiplex PCR reads again in MiXCR, with one record for every CDR3 protein. The sample contains 150,000 or so distinct CDR3 sequences, about 20% of which appear only once. Sequenced input: blood. These receptors were collected from a woman in her forties or fifties with Graves' hyperthyroidism that later progressed to Graves' ophthalmopathy.

This clonotype was picked up a small number of times. This chain uses TRBV10-2 with TRBJ2-1, with 11 positions matching TRBD2. V dropped 7 bases and J dropped 10; count of bases not matched to a gene: 9. The CDR3 contains 14 residues. Germline CDR1 is WSHSY and CDR2 is SAAADI. The CDR3 coding sequence is TGCGCCAGCAAAGTAGCGGGAGGGCAAGGGGAGCAGTTCTTC. Its translation: CASKVAGGQGEQFF.

Turning to this clonotype: A much more abundant neighbour one base away suggests this may be a read error. The rearrangement links TRBV3-1 to TRBJ2-6, with D uncertain. CDR1 is LGHDT and CDR2 is YNNKEL in the germline V gene (reference sequence). The CDR3 covers 13 residues. CDR3 loop: CTSSPHGANVLTF. The CDR3 bases are TGTACCAGCAGCCCTCACGGGGCCAACGTCCTGACTTTC.

This clonotype was recorded at least ten times. The chain employs TRBV20-1 and TRBJ2-1; 7 positions agree with TRBD2. There are 15 residues in the CDR3. In germline, CDR1 is DFQATT, CDR2 SNEGSKA (reference sequence). With 3 bases clipped from V and 7 bases from J, the junction kept 12 bases outside the gene matches. CDR3 sequence reads: CSARLVWEGSNEQFF. CDR3 DNA: TGCAGTGCTAGGCTGGTGTGGGAGGGTTCGAATGAGCAGTTCTTC.

The chain has TRBV29-1 and TRBJ2-1, with 9 bases fitting TRBD2. J was trimmed by 5 bases and V by 2 bases; bases with no gene match: 7. The CDR3 totals 15 residues. Looked up from germline, CDR1 is SQVTM and CDR2 is ANQGSEA. CDR3 residues: CSVELGSGRNNEQFF. CDR3 DNA: TGCAGCGTTGAACTGGGTAGCGGGAGAAACAATGAGCAGTTCTTC.

A note on this clonotype: A much larger clonotype is one base distant, so this may be a read error. The chain carries TRBV28 and TRBJ2-4, with 12 bases that match TRBD2. This CDR3 contains 17 residues. CDR1 is MDHEN, CDR2 SYDVKM, per germline. The CDR3 region is CASSPLAGGPAKDIQYF. The CDR3 bases are TGTGCCAGCAGTCCGCTAGCGGGAGGGCCGGCCAAAGACATTCAGTACTTC.

There are many counts of this clonotype. This chain uses TRBV7-6 with TRBJ2-7; D unresolved. Germline V lookup: CDR1 SGHVS, CDR2 FNYEAQ. This CDR3 is 13 amino acids long. Trimming stripped 3 bases from V and 0 bases from J, with 6 bases between. The CDR3 DNA follows: TGTGCCAGCAGCTTGCAGCCCTCCTACGAGCAGTACTTC. Translation gives CASSLQPSYEQYF.

Note on this clonotype: This may be a read error, as it is one base from a much larger clone. V usage is TRBV7-9 and J usage is TRBJ2-1; 7 bases are shared with TRBD1. In germline, CDR1 is SEHNR, CDR2 FQNEAQ (reference sequence). The CDR3 length is 15 residues. CDR3 amino acids: CASSLDRGTYDEQFF. The DNA for the CDR3 is TGTGCCAGCAGCTTAGACAGGGGAACCTACGATGAGCAGTTCTTC.

This clonotype was counted ten times or more. The V call is TRBV7-8, the J call TRBJ2-1; 12 bases fit TRBD2. V shed 4 bases, J shed 9 bases, and the junction held 13 bases outside the gene matches. Per the germline V gene, CDR1 is SGHVS and CDR2 is FQNEAQ. The CDR3 runs to 17 residues. For the CDR3, the DNA is TGTGCCAGCAGCTCCGGATCCGGGACTAGCGGGCGAGGTGAGCAGTTCTTC. Translation: CASSSGSGTSGRGEQFF. Combining the CDR3 with reference TRBV7-8 and TRBJ2-1 gives the whole variable domain GAGVSQSPRYKVAKRGQDVALRCDPISGHVSLFWYQQALGQGPEFLTYFQNEAQLDKSGLPSDRFFAERPEGSVSTLKIQRTQQEDSAVYLCASSSGSGTSGRGEQFFGPGTRLTVL.

This clonotype was seen repeatedly, ten times or more. The V call is TRBV28, the J call TRBJ2-3, with D possibly TRBD2 on 8 matching bases. There are 18 residues in the CDR3. The germline gives CDR1 MDHEN, CDR2 SYDVKM. V was trimmed by 3 bases and J by 6 bases, leaving 25 bases between them. CDR3 nucleotide sequence: TGTGCCAGCAGTTTGGCCGACAGGGTAGCCGGGGGGGGGGATACGCAGTATTTT. The encoded protein is CASSLADRVAGGGDTQYF.

This clonotype was seen repeatedly, ten times or more. At one end the junction does not follow the germline gene, possibly because of a read error. The chain employs TRBV20-1 and TRBJ2-5; tentatively, D is TRBD1 or TRBD2 (6 bases each). This CDR3 comprises 11 residues. CDR1 and CDR2 from the germline V gene are DFQATT and SNEGSKA (reference sequence). This CDR3 is CSARGGETQYF. The CDR3 nucleotides read TGCAGTGCAAGAGGGGGGGAGACCCAGTACTTC.

The chain uses TRBV12-3 or TRBV12-4 and TRBJ1-6, with 7 nucleotides matching TRBD1. The CDR3 runs to 14 residues. V was clipped by 3 bases and J by 10 bases; unmatched bases: 6. In nucleotides, the CDR3 is TGTGCCAGCAGTTTTTCCAGGGGGGAATCACCCCTCCACTTT. Its protein product is CASSFSRGESPLHF.

This clonotype appeared many times. The chain uses TRBV5-1 and TRBJ2-7; possibly TRBD2 for D (5 bases). Per germline, CDR1 SGHRS and CDR2 YFSETQ. Trimming took 0 bases from V and 7 from J, leaving 17 bases between them. The CDR3 has 15 residues. CDR3 DNA sequence: TGCGCCAGCAGCTTGGAGGGAGATTTTGGGTTGGAGCAGTACTTC. It is translated as CASSLEGDFGLEQYF.

In its sample, this clonotype was seen a few times. V usage is TRBV9 and J usage is TRBJ2-2; D might be TRBD1 (5 bases). The V gene lost 0 bases and the J gene lost 5 bases, with 11 bases spanning the gap. Germline V gene sequence: CDR1 SGDLS, CDR2 YYNGEE. CDR3 length equals 15 residues. CDR3: CASSVGPRQTGELFF. Here the CDR3 DNA reads TGTGCCAGCAGCGTAGGTCCCCGACAGACCGGGGAGCTGTTTTTT.

This clonotype was recorded many times. The gene calls are TRBV2 and TRBJ2-7; 10 nucleotides match TRBD2. The CDR3 is 14 residues long. With V trimmed by 6 bases and J by 2 bases, 4 bases remained unmatched. Looked up from germline, CDR1 is SNHLY and CDR2 is FYNNEI. Here the CDR3 reads CASRTSGYPYEQYF. The CDR3 region has the DNA TGTGCCAGCAGGACTAGCGGGTACCCCTACGAGCAGTACTTC.